This TCR beta chain was captured in a study of T cell responses to AZD1222 COVID-19 vaccine. About the research overall: Second doses at about 4 or about 12 weeks were pooled.

Study-level results: There were mostly white British donors and more females than males, and clonal diversity was possibly underestimated. There were vaccine-associated CD4 TCRs across spike, dominant at 160-218 and 743-854. Just six or seven AZD1222 recipients tested seropositive at baseline.

Profiled with immunoSEQ multiplex PCR; TCRdb holds only in-frame clones, not every one. The table lists approximately 70,000 clones, approximately 90% of them singletons. The CDR3 has 18 residues. The germline V gene has CDR1 MNHEY and CDR2 SVGEGT. V gave up 0 bases and J gave up 3 bases, with 18 bases separating them. Notes on this clone: The target antigen is unknown.

The TCR originated in an adult in good health. The sequences come from peripheral blood, collected on day 0 of AZD1222 vaccination. J is TRBJ1-5 and V is TRBV6-2 or TRBV6-3; no reliable D call. In DNA form, the CDR3 reads TGTGCCAGCAGTTACTCAAAGCGGCGGGGTGGGTTCAATCAGCCCCAGCATTTT. This sequence encodes CASSYSKRRGGFNQPQHF.